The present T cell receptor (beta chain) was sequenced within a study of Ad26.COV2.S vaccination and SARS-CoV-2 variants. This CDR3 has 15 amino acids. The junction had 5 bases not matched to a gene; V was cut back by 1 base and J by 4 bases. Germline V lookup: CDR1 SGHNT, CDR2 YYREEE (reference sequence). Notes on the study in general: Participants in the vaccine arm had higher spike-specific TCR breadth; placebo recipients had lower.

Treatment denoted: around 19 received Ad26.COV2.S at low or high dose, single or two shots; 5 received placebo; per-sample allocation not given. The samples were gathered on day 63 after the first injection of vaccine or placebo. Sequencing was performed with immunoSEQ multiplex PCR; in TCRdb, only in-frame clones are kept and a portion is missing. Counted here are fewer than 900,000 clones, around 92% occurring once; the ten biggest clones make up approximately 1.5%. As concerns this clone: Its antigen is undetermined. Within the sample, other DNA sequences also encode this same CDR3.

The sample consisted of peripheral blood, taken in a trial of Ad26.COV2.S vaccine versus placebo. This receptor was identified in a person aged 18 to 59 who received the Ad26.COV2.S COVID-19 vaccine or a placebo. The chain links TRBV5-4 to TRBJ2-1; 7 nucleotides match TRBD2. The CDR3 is CASSLRLAGYNEQFF. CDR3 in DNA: TGTGCCAGCAGCTTGAGACTAGCTGGATACAATGAGCAGTTCTTC.